A selection of T cell receptor beta chains follows, all from one sample in a study of blood T cell repertoires in COVID-19. Produced via immunoSEQ multiplex PCR; TCRdb's table is partial and in-frame only. The table records about 320,000 clones, roughly nine tenths of them present only once. The sample comprised PBMCs or T cells enriched from blood (not recorded which). Receptor source: a man aged 55 to 69 who had recovered from COVID-19. The CDR3 runs from the conserved cysteine through the conserved F or W. A D gene is named only where the DNA matches it firmly. Size is stated for part of the rows, as once, few or many counts, or as a class when the clone is expanded.

V gene	clone size	D gene	J gene	CDR3 protein	CDR3 DNA
TRBV30	.	.	TRBJ1-6	CAWSVEAAYNSPLHF	TGTGCCTGGAGTGTGGAGGCGGCCTATAATTCACCCCTCCACTTT
TRBV6-5	.	.	TRBJ1-1	CASSHRETEAFF	TGTGCCAGCAGTCACAGGGAAACTGAAGCTTTCTTT
TRBV7-6	.	.	TRBJ1-2	CASSLFSVPDYGYTF	TGTGCCAGCAGCTTATTCTCGGTGCCGGACTATGGCTACACCTTC
TRBV12-3/TRBV12-4	.	.	TRBJ1-2	CASSFGSGYGYTF	TGTGCCAGCAGTTTTGGTTCGGGCTATGGCTACACCTTC
TRBV9	.	TRBD2	TRBJ2-1	CASSPTSGGEEQFF	TGTGCCAGCAGCCCAACTAGCGGGGGGGAGGAGCAGTTCTTC
TRBV6-1	.	TRBD1	TRBJ1-2	CASSERGGGTGVNYGYTF	TGTGCCAGCAGTGAACGGGGAGGGGGGACAGGCGTTAACTATGGCTACACCTTC
TRBV5-8	.	TRBD1	TRBJ2-7	CASSLHRDRRVWEQYF	TGTGCCAGCAGCTTACACCGGGACAGGCGGGTCTGGGAGCAGTACTTC
TRBV24-1	.	TRBD1	TRBJ1-2	CATSGVQGDGYTF	TGTGCCACCAGTGGGGTACAGGGGGATGGCTACACCTTC
TRBV5-6	.	.	TRBJ1-2	CASSLARKIYGYTF	TGTGCCAGCAGCTTGGCCAGGAAGATCTATGGCTACACCTTC
TRBV7-9	.	.	TRBJ2-3	CASSSKQIDTQYF	TGTGCCAGCAGCTCCAAACAAATAGATACGCAGTATTTT
TRBV30	.	TRBD1	TRBJ1-2	CAWRSSGGVSYGYTF	TGTGCCTGGAGGAGCTCAGGGGGCGTAAGCTATGGCTACACCTTC
TRBV24-1	.	TRBD1	TRBJ2-1	CATSSGTGIVNEQFF	TGTGCCACCTCATCCGGGACAGGGATAGTCAATGAGCAGTTCTTC
TRBV10-3	.	TRBD2	TRBJ2-1	CATQLAGDNEQFF	TGTGCCACCCAACTAGCGGGGGACAATGAGCAGTTCTTC
TRBV13	.	TRBD1	TRBJ1-1	CATTGVTKRNTEAFF	TGTGCCACCACAGGGGTCACAAAGAGGAACACTGAAGCTTTCTTT
TRBV7-8	once	TRBD2	TRBJ2-1	CASSPFYRGAGQVSYNEQFF	TGTGCCAGCAGCCCGTTCTACCGGGGAGCGGGGCAAGTCTCCTACAATGAGCAGTTCTTC